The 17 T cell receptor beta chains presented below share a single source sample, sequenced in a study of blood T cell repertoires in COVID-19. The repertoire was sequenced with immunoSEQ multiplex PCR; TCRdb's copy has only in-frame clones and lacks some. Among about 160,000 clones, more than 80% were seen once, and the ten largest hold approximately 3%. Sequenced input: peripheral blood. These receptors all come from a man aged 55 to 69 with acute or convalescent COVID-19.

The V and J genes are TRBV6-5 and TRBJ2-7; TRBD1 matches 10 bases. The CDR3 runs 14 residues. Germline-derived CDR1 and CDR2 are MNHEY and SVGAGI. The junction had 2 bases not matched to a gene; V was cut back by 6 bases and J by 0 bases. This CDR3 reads CASRGQGSSYEQYF. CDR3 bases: TGTGCCAGCAGGGGACAGGGGTCCTCCTACGAGCAGTACTTC.

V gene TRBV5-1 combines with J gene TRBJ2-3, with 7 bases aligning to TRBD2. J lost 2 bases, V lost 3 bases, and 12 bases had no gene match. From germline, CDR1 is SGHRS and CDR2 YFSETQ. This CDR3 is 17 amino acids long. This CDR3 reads CASSSASGTLYTDTQYF. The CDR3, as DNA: TGCGCCAGCAGCTCGGCCAGCGGGACCCTTTACACAGATACGCAGTATTTT. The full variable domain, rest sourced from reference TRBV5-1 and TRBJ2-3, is KAGVTQTPRYLIKTRGQQVTLSCSPISGHRSVSWYQQTPGQGLQFLFEYFSETQRNKGNFPGRFSGRQFSNSRSEMNVSTLELGDSALYLCASSSASGTLYTDTQYFGPGTRLTVL.

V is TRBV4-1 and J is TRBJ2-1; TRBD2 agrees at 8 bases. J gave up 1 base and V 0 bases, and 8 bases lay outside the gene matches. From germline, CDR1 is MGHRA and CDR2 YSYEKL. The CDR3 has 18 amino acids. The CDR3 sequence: CASSQDYIAGFSYNEQFF. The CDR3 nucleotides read TGCGCCAGCAGCCAAGATTACATAGCGGGGTTTTCCTACAATGAGCAGTTCTTC.

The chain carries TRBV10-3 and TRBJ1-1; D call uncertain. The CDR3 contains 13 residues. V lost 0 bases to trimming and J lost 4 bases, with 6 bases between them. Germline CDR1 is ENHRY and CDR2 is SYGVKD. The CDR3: CAISESGTTEAFF. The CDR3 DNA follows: TGTGCCATCAGTGAGTCGGGCACCACTGAAGCTTTCTTT.

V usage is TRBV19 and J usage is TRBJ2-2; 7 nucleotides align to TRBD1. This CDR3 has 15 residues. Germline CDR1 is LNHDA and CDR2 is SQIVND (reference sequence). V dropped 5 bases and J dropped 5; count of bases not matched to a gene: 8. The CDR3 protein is CASSPMTGLTGELFF. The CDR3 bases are TGTGCCAGTAGTCCTATGACAGGGTTAACCGGGGAGCTGTTTTTT.

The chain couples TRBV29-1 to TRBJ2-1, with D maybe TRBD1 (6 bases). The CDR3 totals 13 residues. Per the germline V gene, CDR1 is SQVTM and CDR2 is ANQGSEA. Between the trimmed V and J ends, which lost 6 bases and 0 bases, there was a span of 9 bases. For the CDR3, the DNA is TGCAGCGTAGCGGACAGCTCCTACAATGAGCAGTTCTTC. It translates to CSVADSSYNEQFF.

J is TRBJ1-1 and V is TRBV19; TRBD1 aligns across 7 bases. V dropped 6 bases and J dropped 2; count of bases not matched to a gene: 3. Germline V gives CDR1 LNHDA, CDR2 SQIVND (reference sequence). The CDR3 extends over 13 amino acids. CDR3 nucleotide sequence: TGTGCCAGTAGGGGACAGTTAAACACTGAAGCTTTCTTT. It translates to CASRGQLNTEAFF.

The CDR3: CASPKPGLASYEQYF. DNA of the CDR3: TGTGCCAGCCCAAAACCGGGACTAGCTAGCTACGAGCAGTACTTC. This rearrangement joins TRBV6-5 to TRBJ2-7, with TRBD2 identical over 9 bases. Looked up from germline, CDR1 is MNHEY and CDR2 is SVGAGI. Losses at the gene ends were 8 bases for V and 3 bases for J; bases not matched to a gene: 11. The CDR3 runs to 15 residues.

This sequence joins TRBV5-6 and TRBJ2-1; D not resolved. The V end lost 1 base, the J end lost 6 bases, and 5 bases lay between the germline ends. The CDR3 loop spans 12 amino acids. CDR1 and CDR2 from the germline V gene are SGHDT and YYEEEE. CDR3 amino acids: CASSLSLNEQFF. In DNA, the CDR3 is TGTGCCAGCAGCTTGAGCCTCAATGAGCAGTTCTTC.

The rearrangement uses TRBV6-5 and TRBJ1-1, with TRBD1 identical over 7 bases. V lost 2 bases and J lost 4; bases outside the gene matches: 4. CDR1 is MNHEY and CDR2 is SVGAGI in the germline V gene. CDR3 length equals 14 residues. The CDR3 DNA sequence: TGTGCCAGCAGTTACACCGACAGGGCCACTGAAGCTTTCTTT. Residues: CASSYTDRATEAFF.

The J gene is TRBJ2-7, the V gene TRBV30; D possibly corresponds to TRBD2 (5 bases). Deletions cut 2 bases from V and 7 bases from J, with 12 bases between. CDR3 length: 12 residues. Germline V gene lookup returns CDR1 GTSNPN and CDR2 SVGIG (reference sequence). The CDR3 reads CAWSFWPGEQYF. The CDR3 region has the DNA TGTGCCTGGAGTTTCTGGCCGGGGGAGCAGTACTTC.

Written as DNA, the CDR3 is TGTGCCAGCTCACCACCGGGGAGGACCCAGAACACTGAAGCTTTCTTT. It codes for CASSPPGRTQNTEAFF. This sequence joins TRBV18 and TRBJ1-1; no clear D. Per the germline V gene, CDR1 is KGHSH and CDR2 is LQKENI. V lost 0 bases, J lost 1 base, and 12 bases lay in between. The CDR3 totals 16 residues.

CDR3 amino acids: CASSVQGLSGNTIYF. The CDR3 region has the DNA TGTGCCAGCAGCGTACAGGGGCTCTCTGGAAACACCATATATTTT. The chain couples TRBV3-1 (or the pseudogene TRBV3-2) to TRBJ1-3; 7 bases fit TRBD1. The V gene end was trimmed by 5 bases and the J gene end by 0 bases; junction bases not matched to a gene: 4. The CDR3 has 15 amino acids. Germline CDR1 LGHDT, CDR2 YNNKEL (reference sequence).

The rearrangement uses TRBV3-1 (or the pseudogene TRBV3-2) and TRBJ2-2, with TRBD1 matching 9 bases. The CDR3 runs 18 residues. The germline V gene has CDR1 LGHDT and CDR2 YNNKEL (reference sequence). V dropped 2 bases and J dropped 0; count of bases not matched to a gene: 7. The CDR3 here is CASSQMGGTGSNTGELFF. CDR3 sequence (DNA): TGTGCCAGCAGCCAAATGGGGGGGACAGGGTCGAACACCGGGGAGCTGTTTTTT.

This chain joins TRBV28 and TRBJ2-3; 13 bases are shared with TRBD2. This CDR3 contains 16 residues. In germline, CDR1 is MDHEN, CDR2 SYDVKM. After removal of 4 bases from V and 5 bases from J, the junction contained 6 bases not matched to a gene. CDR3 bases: TGTGCCAGCAGTTCCACTAGCGGGGGGGCTAGAGATACGCAGTATTTT. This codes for CASSSTSGGARDTQYF.

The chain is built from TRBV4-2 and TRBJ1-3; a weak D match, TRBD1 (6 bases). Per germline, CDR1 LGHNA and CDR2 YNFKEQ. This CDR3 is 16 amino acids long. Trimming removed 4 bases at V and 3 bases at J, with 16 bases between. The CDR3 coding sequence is TGTGCCAGCAGCCGAGAGGCTGGACAGAGTGGAAACACCATATATTTT. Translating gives CASSREAGQSGNTIYF.

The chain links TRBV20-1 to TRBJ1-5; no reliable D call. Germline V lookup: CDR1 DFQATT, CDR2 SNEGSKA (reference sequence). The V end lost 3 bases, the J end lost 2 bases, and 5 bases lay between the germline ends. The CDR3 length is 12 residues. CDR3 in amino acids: CSASPGNQPQHF. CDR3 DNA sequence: TGCAGTGCTAGTCCCGGCAATCAGCCCCAGCATTTT.